This TCR beta chain originates from a study of blood T cell repertoires in COVID-19. Study summary: Acute and convalescent COVID-19 samples came from the United States, Italy and Spain. T cells, B-cell-depleted T cells, or PBMCs provided the cDNA or gDNA that served as material.

Authors' analysis steps: The authors estimated nucleated cell counts from reference gene primer amplification. Using immunoSEQ multiplex PCR, the repertoire was profiled, and TCRdb retains in-frame clones only, with some absent. D and trimming come from the DNA, and the V and J calls and clone size come from that table. The sample lists roughly 300,000 clones; approximately 81% were seen once. The CDR3 contains 16 residues. Germline loops: CDR1 SGDLS, CDR2 YYNGEE. J gave up 3 bases and V 5 bases, and 10 bases lay outside the gene matches. A note on this clone: Other DNA sequences in the sample encode the same CDR3.

This TCR was sampled from an older woman with active or convalescent COVID-19. The chain couples TRBV9 to TRBJ2-3, with TRBD2 matching over 9 bases. Sequencing was performed on peripheral blood. The CDR3 DNA reads TGTGCCAGCAGTTCTGCGGGGGGGGAAGGAACAGATACGCAGTATTTT. This gives the protein CASSSAGGEGTDTQYF.